This T cell receptor beta chain was captured in a study of radiation and T cells in renal cell carcinoma (dated by TCRdb to 2018 to 2021). Regarding the research as a whole: Samples were obtained from a clinical trial, in which 15 Gy stereotactic body radiation therapy was delivered to primary renal cell carcinomas and nephrectomy was performed 4 weeks later. In the approximately 58 samples combined, some 4,100,000 unique CDR3 nucleotide sequences were found, encoding roughly 2,500,000 unique CDR3 amino acid sequences. In total, about 51 samples underwent TCR beta sequencing: approximately 26 tumors plus 27 peripheral blood samples.

For this chain, trimming is 6 bases at the V end and 5 bases at the J end, and the number of junction bases without a gene match is 8. The CDR3 goes from the cysteine to the phenylalanine over 17 residues. Only the CDR3 part of the read is kept: 51 bases, read in frame from the first base. CDR1 and CDR2, per the germline V gene (reference sequence), are PRHDT and FYEKMQ. What the authors observed across the whole study: No pretreatment tumor biopsies were available, so the baseline intratumoral presence of clonotypes could not be determined. In blood, the top tumor clonotypes increased between baseline and 2 weeks post-radiation and then shrank by 4 weeks, which suggests that tumor-resident clones expanded only transiently. Changes in the blood repertoire were not tracked past 4 weeks after treatment. Effects of radiation dose or scheduling on the TCR repertoire could not be addressed with the single-armed trial design.

TCR beta libraries were generated from genomic DNA with the immunoSEQ kit, following the manufacturer's recommendations. To prepare the libraries, a first multiplex PCR with proprietary primers was run, followed by a second PCR that added unique barcodes, and a bead cleanup was done after each round. Each sample batch included a kit-provided positive control reaction and a negative control reaction. The final libraries underwent checking on an Agilent 4200 TapeStation D1000 ScreenTape, volumetric pooling, and quantification by qPCR. Sequencing was performed on an Illumina NextSeq500 using a MidOutput 150-cycle cartridge, with 156 Read1 cycles, 15 Index1 cycles, and the kit custom primers. The pooled library was loaded at roughly 1 pM with around 20% PhiX control spiked in. Processing in the source paper ran as follows. The vendor-processed data were analyzed in R, and a clonotype was defined as all T cells that share the same CDR3 nucleotide sequence. For clone abundance analyses, frequencies were normalized to the 10,000 most abundant clones per sample. Public T cell clones, averaging fewer than five per sample, were removed before analysis. An abundance difference of at least 32-fold between compartments was the criterion for calling clonotypes tumor-enriched or baseline blood-enriched. Clonotypes expanded or contracted between blood time points were identified with a beta-binomial differential abundance model. The Baroni-Urbani and Buser coefficient was used to measure tumor-blood repertoire similarity, and groups were compared with two-tailed Wilcoxon tests in R. TCRdb retrieved this table from immuneACCESS and kept in-frame rearrangements only. Not all clones are present; in checked studies, unresolved V genes account for under half, and no reason is known for the remainder. The V and J calls and the clone size are those of that table, but D and trimming were determined from the DNA. In this sample the table shows more than 20,000 clones, 80% of which occur a single time. The ten top clones hold approximately 40% of the sample.

This clone was seen more than once but under ten times. Its antigen has not been determined. No base quality information exists; no much larger clone differs at one position. The meaning of the sample's time point label: baseline pretreatment blood. Sample treatment or condition, as interpreted from the label and publication: 15 Gy SBRT to primary tumor, nephrectomy 4 weeks later. Serial peripheral blood from radiation-treated patients was sampled at baseline, 2 weeks and 4 weeks after SBRT to track tumor-enriched clonotypes. Renal cell carcinoma with clear cell pathology was present in all patients. Genomic DNA for TCR sequencing was prepared using the QIAamp DNA Blood Mini Kit (Qiagen). The analyses included just those samples that passed every quality control check.

Here the chain combines TRBV13 and TRBJ2-2, and 14 junction bases match TRBD2. Sequences were derived from blood, sampled from a patient whose treatment included radiotherapy and nephrectomy. The TCR sequence derives from a man aged 60 to 75 with renal cell carcinoma. Read as DNA, the sequence is TGTGCCAGCAGTAAGGGACTAGCGGGAGTAAGGACCGGGGAGCTGTTTTTT. Translated, this gives CASSKGLAGVRTGELFF.